What follows are 9 T cell receptor beta chains derived from one specimen sequenced in a study of persistence of HIV-infected CD4 T cells (dated by TCRdb to about 2020). This specimen's treatment or condition label, interpreted: suppressive antiretroviral therapy. Lysates of CMV-infected fibroblasts at about 9.5 ug/mL were used to stimulate the cells. Memory CD4+ T cells that did not respond, being CD40L-negative, CD69-negative and CD45RO-high, were sorted as memory populations depleted of antigen-responding cells. Their antigens remain unidentified. The immunoSEQ hsTCRB assay version 4, run in survey mode, was used to sequence TCRbeta repertoires from genomic DNA. As stored in TCRdb, this immuneACCESS dataset retains in-frame rearrangements with V and J assigned. A fraction of the clones does not appear; measured against another copy, unresolved V genes explain less than half of the discrepancy, and the remainder lacks a known reason. Counted in this sample were about 40,000 clones; 80% of them appeared once. The ten largest clones capture approximately 1.6% of the sample.

Specimen: CD4+ T cells sorted from PBMCs after roughly 20-hour stimulation, collected from a patient who received antiretroviral therapy. What this sample's cell subset or site label stands for: CD40L-CD69- CD45RO-high memory CD4 T cells not responding to CMV lysate. The receptor source for this set is an adult man with HIV who was CMV-seropositive.

This sequence joins TRBV7-2 and TRBJ1-2; TRBD1 matches 10 bases. The CDR3 covers 14 residues. In germline, CDR1 is SGHTA, CDR2 FQGNSA. J gave up 8 bases and V 5 bases, and 8 bases lay outside the gene matches. The CDR3 protein is CASSADRGQGGYTF. CDR3 coding DNA: TGTGCCAGCAGCGCAGACAGGGGGCAAGGAGGCTACACCTTC.

The chain has TRBV5-1 and TRBJ2-2; D unclear. V shed 0 bases and J shed 0 bases, with 6 bases lying between them. The germline gives CDR1 SGHRS, CDR2 YFSETQ. This CDR3 spans 15 amino acids. In nucleotides, the CDR3 is TGCGCCAGCAGCTTGGGCAGACCGAACACCGGGGAGCTGTTTTTT. This translates into CASSLGRPNTGELFF.

The chain employs TRBV15 and TRBJ1-4; no clear D gene. This CDR3 region has 17 residues. Germline V gene lookup returns CDR1 LNHNV and CDR2 YYDKDF (reference sequence). V was pared by 0 bases and J by 2 bases, with 13 bases between. The CDR3 is CATSRDPIVVTNEKLFF. CDR3 DNA sequence: TGTGCCACCAGCAGAGATCCGATTGTGGTTACTAATGAAAAACTGTTTTTT.

This chain links TRBV10-3 with TRBJ2-3; 10 bases map to TRBD1. V dropped 6 bases and J dropped 3; count of bases not matched to a gene: 24. CDR1 ENHRY and CDR2 SYGVKD come from the germline V gene. This CDR3 contains 21 residues. The CDR3, as DNA: TGTGCCATCAGGGCAGTAAGGGGACAGGGGATCGAGGGGTCGGAAACAGATACGCAGTATTTT. Protein: CAIRAVRGQGIEGSETDTQYF.

The genes are TRBV30 and TRBJ1-2; D remains unclear. This CDR3 has 16 amino acids. The V end was cut by 6 bases, the J end by 1 base, with 21 bases between. CDR1 GTSNPN and CDR2 SVGIG come from the germline V gene (reference sequence). The CDR3 here is CACQPLLVGLNYGYTF. CDR3 bases: TGTGCCTGTCAGCCCCTTTTAGTCGGGCTTAACTATGGCTACACCTTC.

V gene TRBV12-3 or TRBV12-4 combines with J gene TRBJ1-2; D remains ambiguous. This CDR3 is 13 amino acids long. V lost 7 bases and J lost 7, with 16 bases in between. This chain's CDR3 is CASTNPDTSGYTF. CDR3 DNA: TGTGCCAGCACGAACCCCGACACATCTGGCTACACCTTC.

V usage is TRBV10-1 and J usage is TRBJ2-3, with 9 bases lining up with TRBD1. The CDR3 is made up of 18 amino acids. Germline trimming cut 4 bases from V and 4 bases from J; bases unmatched to any gene: 15. In germline, CDR1 is WNHNN, CDR2 SYGVQD (reference sequence). In DNA form, the CDR3 reads TGCGCCAGCAGTGGTTCCTCCCCCGGGACAGGGTTCTCAGATACGCAGTATTTT. Translating gives CASSGSSPGTGFSDTQYF.

V gene TRBV19 combines with J gene TRBJ2-3, with 8 bases lining up with TRBD2. Germline V gives CDR1 LNHDA, CDR2 SQIVND (reference sequence). V dropped 7 bases and J dropped 6; count of bases not matched to a gene: 9. The CDR3 runs to 14 residues. The CDR3 DNA is TGTGCCAGTACAACCGGGGGGGCAGGTGATACGCAGTATTTT. Its protein product is CASTTGGAGDTQYF.

The rearrangement links TRBV19 to TRBJ2-3; no clear D. CDR1 and CDR2 (germline): LNHDA, SQIVND (reference sequence). The CDR3 is made up of 13 amino acids. Between the trimmed V and J ends, which lost 0 bases and 3 bases, there was a span of 4 bases. The CDR3 region has the DNA TGTGCCAGTAGTATAGAGAGTACAGATACGCAGTATTTT. The encoded protein is CASSIESTDTQYF.